A single sample gave rise to the 24 T cell receptor beta chains below, sequenced in a study of T cells after yellow fever vaccination. Each CDR3 protein gets one entry after TCRdb re-called the 5' RACE reads with MiXCR. The sample lists hundreds of thousands of distinct CDR3 sequences, approximately 13% occurring once. Source: PBMCs, taken on the day of the yellow fever booster vaccination. These receptors came from a man younger than 40 who received the YFV17D yellow fever vaccine.

This clonotype was recorded a few times. V usage is TRBV3-1 and J usage is TRBJ2-3, with a tentative D call TRBD2 (5 bases). There are 14 residues in the CDR3. CDR1 and CDR2 from the germline V gene are LGHDT and YNNKEL (reference sequence). The ends were cut back, 3 bases at V and 1 base at J, with 8 bases in the middle. The CDR3 spells CASSHGVRTDTQYF. The DNA for the CDR3 is TGTGCCAGCAGCCACGGGGTACGCACAGATACGCAGTATTTT.

As regards this clonotype: Germline is not matched at one junction end, which may reflect a read error. The rearrangement uses TRBV7-7 and TRBJ2-3, with D perhaps given as TRBD1 or TRBD2 (5 bases each). Germline-derived CDR1 and CDR2 are SSHAT and FNYEAQ (reference sequence). This CDR3 contains 14 residues. The CDR3: CASSSLGVEDTQYF. The CDR3 bases are TGTGCTAGCAGCTCCCTGGGGGTGGAGGATACGCAGTATTTT.

The V gene is TRBV9, the J gene TRBJ2-6; 9 nucleotides align to TRBD1. V was pared by 0 bases and J by 1 base, with 5 bases of the junction left unmatched. The CDR3 is made up of 18 amino acids. Germline lookup yields CDR1 SGDLS and CDR2 YYNGEE. CDR3 sequence reads: CASSVVGTGYSGANVLTF. The DNA for the CDR3 is TGTGCCAGCAGCGTAGTTGGGACAGGGTATTCTGGGGCCAACGTCCTGACTTTC.

This clonotype was seen more than once but under ten times. The chain recombines TRBV20-1 with TRBJ2-4; no definite D call. CDR1 and CDR2 from the germline V gene are DFQATT and SNEGSKA (reference sequence). Deletions cut 3 bases from V and 0 bases from J, with 15 bases between. The CDR3 is 16 residues long. CDR3 region: CSASEESPLAKNIQYF. In DNA form, the CDR3 reads TGCAGTGCTAGTGAGGAGTCGCCGTTAGCCAAAAACATTCAGTACTTC.

The chain couples TRBV12-3 or TRBV12-4 to TRBJ2-2; D gene uncertain. This CDR3 contains 12 residues. Trimming took off 6 bases at V and 6 bases at J, with 8 bases between the two ends. Here the CDR3 reads CASRTASGELFF. Here the CDR3 DNA reads TGTGCCAGCAGGACTGCGTCCGGGGAGCTGTTTTTT.

This clonotype was found a few times. This chain joins TRBV28 and TRBJ2-7; 11 bases line up with TRBD2. The CDR3 is made up of 14 amino acids. The V gene's germline CDR1 is MDHEN and CDR2 SYDVKM. The junction had 4 bases not matched to a gene; V was cut back by 3 bases and J by 6 bases. The DNA for the CDR3 is TGTGCCAGCAGTTTTGAGCTAGCGGGAGGCGAGCAGTACTTC. This codes for CASSFELAGGEQYF. Based on the CDR3 plus reference TRBV28 and TRBJ2-7, the full variable domain is DVKVTQSSRYLVKRTGEKVFLECVQDMDHENMFWYRQDPGLGLRLIYFSYDVKMKEKGDIPEGYSVSREKKERFSLILESASTNQTSMYLCASSFELAGGEQYFGPGTRLTVT.

This clonotype came up a few times. The germline gene is not matched at one end of the junction; a read error may be the cause. J is TRBJ2-5 and V is TRBV20-1; D is perhaps TRBD2 (6 bases). CDR3 length equals 16 residues. Germline V gene sequence: CDR1 DFQATT, CDR2 SNEGSKA (reference sequence). CDR3 protein: CSARGSRSGPVETQYF. The CDR3 DNA sequence: TGCAGTGCGAGAGGTTCCCGGAGCGGGCCGGTGGAGACCCAGTACTTC.

In its sample, this clonotype was seen a few times. The CDR3 loop is CASSLRNVLTF. The CDR3 DNA reads as TGTGCCAGCAGCTTGAGGAACGTCCTGACTTTC. This sequence joins TRBV5-6 and TRBJ2-6; no reliable D call. The V and J ends lost 1 base and 10 bases respectively, with 3 bases between them. Germline-derived CDR1 and CDR2 are SGHDT and YYEEEE. The CDR3 contains 11 residues.

The chain couples TRBV19 to TRBJ2-1; D unresolved. The germline gives CDR1 LNHDA, CDR2 SQIVND (reference sequence). Trimming removed 5 bases from V and 0 bases from J, with 11 bases in between. This CDR3 is 15 amino acids long. Here the CDR3 DNA reads TGTGCCAGTAGTCCCACTTACAGCTCCTACAATGAGCAGTTCTTC. This encodes CASSPTYSSYNEQFF.

This clonotype was counted only a few times. The chain employs TRBV10-3 and TRBJ2-3, with 11 bases lining up with TRBD2. From germline, CDR1 is ENHRY and CDR2 SYGVKD. With V trimmed by 7 bases and J by 5 bases, 2 bases remained unmatched. The CDR3 consists of 13 residues. The CDR3 region has the DNA TGTGCCATCAAACTAGCGGGAGAAGATACGCAGTATTTT. As protein: CAIKLAGEDTQYF.

This clonotype was detected a few times. V gene TRBV6-2 or TRBV6-3 combines with J gene TRBJ2-3; 13 nucleotides line up with TRBD2. The CDR3 is 18 amino acids. V dropped 6 bases and J dropped 5; count of bases not matched to a gene: 14. CDR1 MNHEY and CDR2 SVGEGT come from the germline V gene. CDR3 DNA: TGTGCCAGCAGCCCACGGACTAGCGGGAGATGGGGAGTAGATACGCAGTATTTT. Its translation is CASSPRTSGRWGVDTQYF.

This clonotype was detected a few times. V gene TRBV6-5 combines with J gene TRBJ1-1, with D unresolved. Looked up from germline, CDR1 is MNHEY and CDR2 is SVGAGI. V lost 4 bases, J lost 5 bases, and 11 bases lay in between. The CDR3 covers 13 residues. The CDR3 sequence is CASSFAVWTEAFF. For the CDR3, the DNA is TGTGCCAGCAGTTTTGCGGTGTGGACTGAAGCTTTCTTT.

Many counts were recorded for this clonotype. The chain couples TRBV7-8 to TRBJ2-3, with 12 bases that match TRBD2. The CDR3 loop spans 16 amino acids. Unmatched junction bases numbered 2, after V lost 4 bases and J lost 0 bases. CDR1 and CDR2 (germline): SGHVS, FQNEAQ. CDR3 residues: CASSSLAGGSTDTQYF. The CDR3 DNA sequence: TGTGCCAGCAGCTCCCTAGCGGGAGGGAGCACAGATACGCAGTATTTT.

This rearrangement joins TRBV6-1 to TRBJ1-2, with 7 bases that match TRBD1. The CDR3 is made up of 14 amino acids. Germline V gene data show CDR1 as MNHNS and CDR2 as SASEGT. J gave up 6 bases and V 7 bases, and 11 bases lay outside the gene matches. The CDR3 DNA reads as TGTGCCAGCACTCCGACAGGGTTTTTAGATGGCTACACCTTC. Protein sequence: CASTPTGFLDGYTF.

The chain uses TRBV7-9 and TRBJ2-3, with TRBD1 matching 8 bases. Trimming took 6 bases from V and 4 from J; bases not matched to a gene: 0. This CDR3 is 12 amino acids long. Germline assignment: CDR1 SEHNR and CDR2 FQNEAQ (reference sequence). The CDR3 region is CASRGQADTQYF. The CDR3 region has the DNA TGTGCCAGCAGGGGACAGGCAGATACGCAGTATTTT.

This chain links TRBV11-2 with TRBJ1-2; D is undetermined. Germline-derived CDR1 and CDR2 are SGHAT and FQNNGV. The CDR3 covers 13 residues. V shed 5 bases and J shed 4 bases, with 11 bases lying between them. The CDR3 DNA reads TGTGCCAGCAGCCCCCCCTGGATCTATGGCTACACCTTC. Translation: CASSPPWIYGYTF. Based on the CDR3 plus reference TRBV11-2 and TRBJ1-2, the full variable domain is EAGVAQSPRYKIIEKRQSVAFWCNPISGHATLYWYQQILGQGPKLLIQFQNNGVVDDSQLPKDRFSAERLKGVDSTLKIQPAKLEDSAVYLCASSPPWIYGYTFGSGTRLTVV.

This clonotype was recorded a few times. V gene TRBV7-3 combines with J gene TRBJ2-7; TRBD2 matches at 7 bases. The CDR3 covers 15 residues. CDR1 is SGHTA, CDR2 FQGTGA, per germline. The V gene end was trimmed by 5 bases and the J gene end by 0 bases; junction bases not matched to a gene: 7. CDR3 amino acids: CASSIAGVGSYEQYF. The CDR3 DNA sequence: TGTGCCAGCAGCATCGCGGGAGTTGGCTCCTACGAGCAGTACTTC.

The chain has TRBV30 and TRBJ1-1; D not certain. V dropped 1 base and J dropped 4 bases, with 7 bases sitting between them. This CDR3 contains 12 residues. Germline V gives CDR1 GTSNPN, CDR2 SVGIG (reference sequence). The CDR3 DNA reads as TGTGCCTGGAGTGCAGGTGGCACTGAAGCTTTCTTT. Protein product: CAWSAGGTEAFF.

This chain links TRBV30 with TRBJ2-5, with TRBD2 identical over 7 bases. The V segment lost 6 bases and the J segment 0 bases; nucleotides outside the gene matches: 4. Germline V gene lookup returns CDR1 GTSNPN and CDR2 SVGIG (reference sequence). This CDR3 is built from 13 residues. CDR3 in DNA: TGTGCCTGTAAGCGGGACTACCAAGAGACCCAGTACTTC. Translating it yields CACKRDYQETQYF. The complete variable domain, with remaining parts taken from reference TRBV30 and TRBJ2-5, reads SQTIHQWPATLVQPVGSPLSLECTVEGTSNPNLYWYRQAAGRGLQLLFYSVGIGQISSEVPQNLSASRPQDRQFILSSKKLLLSDSGFYLCACKRDYQETQYFGPGTRLLVL.

The gene calls are TRBV11-2 and TRBJ2-3, with D perhaps matching TRBD2 (6 bases). Germline CDR1 is SGHAT and CDR2 is FQNNGV. This CDR3 comprises 14 residues. V dropped 1 base and J dropped 4 bases, with 9 bases sitting between them. The CDR3 DNA is TGTGCCAGCAGCTTAGTAACTAGCCCAGATACGCAGTATTTT. The encoded protein is CASSLVTSPDTQYF.

This clonotype was seen more than once but under ten times. V and J are TRBV6-2 or TRBV6-3 and TRBJ2-2, with 8 bases aligning to TRBD2. Per germline, CDR1 MNHEY and CDR2 SVGEGT. There are 19 residues in the CDR3. The V gene end was trimmed by 2 bases and the J gene end by 5 bases; junction bases not matched to a gene: 16. The CDR3 loop reads CASSYPAVPAGVNTGELFF. The CDR3 DNA reads TGTGCCAGCAGTTACCCCGCCGTGCCAGCGGGAGTTAATACCGGGGAGCTGTTTTTT.

The chain links TRBV5-1 to TRBJ1-2, with a weak D call TRBD1 (6 bases). V dropped 0 bases and J dropped 6 bases, with 12 bases sitting between them. The CDR3 is 14 residues long. Germline values: CDR1 SGHRS, CDR2 YFSETQ. In DNA form, the CDR3 reads TGCGCCAGCAGCTTGGCCAGTCAGGGGAATGGCTACACCTTC. Residues: CASSLASQGNGYTF.

This chain joins TRBV11-2 and TRBJ2-1; D is ambiguous. The V end lost 1 base, the J end lost 3 bases, and 13 bases lay between the germline ends. Germline V lookup: CDR1 SGHAT, CDR2 FQNNGV. The CDR3 has 16 residues. For the CDR3, the DNA is TGTGCCAGCAGCTTAGGTGCCTCGAAATACTACAATGAGCAGTTCTTC. It codes for CASSLGASKYYNEQFF.

In this sample, this clonotype turned up a few times. This sequence joins TRBV5-4 and TRBJ2-7, with 7 bases that match TRBD2. The CDR3 loop spans 14 amino acids. Trimming cost V 1 base and J 2 bases; bases outside gene matches: 3. CDR1 and CDR2 from the germline V gene are SGHNT and YYREEE (reference sequence). The CDR3 DNA reads TGTGCCAGCAGCTTGATGGGGGGGACCTACGAGCAGTACTTC. Amino acid sequence: CASSLMGGTYEQYF.